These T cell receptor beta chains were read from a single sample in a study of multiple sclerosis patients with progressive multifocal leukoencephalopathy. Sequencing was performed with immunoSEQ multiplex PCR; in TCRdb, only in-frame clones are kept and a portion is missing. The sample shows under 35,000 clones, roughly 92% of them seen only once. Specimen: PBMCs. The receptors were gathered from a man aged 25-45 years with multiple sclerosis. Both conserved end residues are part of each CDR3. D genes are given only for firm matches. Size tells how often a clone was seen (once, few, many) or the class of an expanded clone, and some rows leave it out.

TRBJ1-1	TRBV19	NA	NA	TGTGCCAGCCGGACAGCCATGAACACTGAAGCTTTCTTT	CASRTAMNTEAFF
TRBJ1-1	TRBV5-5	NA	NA	TGTGCCAGCAGCTTGGCCGGTCGGCGGAACACTGAAGCTTTCTTT	CASSLAGRRNTEAFF
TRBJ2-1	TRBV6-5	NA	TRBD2	TGTGCCAGCAATGGGGCTAGCGGGGACAATGAGCAGTTCTTC	CASNGASGDNEQFF
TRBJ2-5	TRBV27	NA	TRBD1	TGTGCCAGCAGTTTAATGGACAGGCAAGAGACCCAGTACTTC	CASSLMDRQETQYF
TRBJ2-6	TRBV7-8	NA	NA	TGTGCCAGCAGCTCAGGGCCTGGGGCCAACGTCCTGACTTTC	CASSSGPGANVLTF
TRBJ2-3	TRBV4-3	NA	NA	TGCGCCAGCAGCCACGCTAGGCAGGCCACAGATACGCAGTATTTT	CASSHARQATDTQYF
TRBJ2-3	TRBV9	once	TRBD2	TGTGCCAGCAGCGTAGCGGGGGGAAGCACAGATACGCAGTATTTT	CASSVAGGSTDTQYF
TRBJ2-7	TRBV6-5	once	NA	TGTGCCAGCAGCCCGGAAGTGTACGAGCAGTACTTC	CASSPEVYEQYF
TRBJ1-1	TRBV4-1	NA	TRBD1	TGCGCCAGCAGCCAATTTCTCAGGGGGCTGGGAGCTTTCTTT	CASSQFLRGLGAFF
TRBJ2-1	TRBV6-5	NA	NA	TGTGCCAGCAGTTGGAAGGGGTCGGGGAATGAGCAGTTCTTC	CASSWKGSGNEQFF
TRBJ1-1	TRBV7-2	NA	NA	TGTGCCAGCAGCTTAGTGCGTAAGGCGGTGAACACTGAAGCTTTCTTT	CASSLVRKAVNTEAFF
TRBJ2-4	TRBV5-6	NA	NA	TGTGCCAGCAGCTTAATTGGGCAGCGGGTAAACATTCAGTACTTC	CASSLIGQRVNIQYF
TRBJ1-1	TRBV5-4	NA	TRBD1	TGTGCCAGCAGCTCGGGACAGGGGGCCGGCATGAACACTGAAGCTTTCTTT	CASSSGQGAGMNTEAFF
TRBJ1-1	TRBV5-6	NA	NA	TGTGCCAGCAGCTTGGCCCCGGGGTTAATGAACACTGAAGCTTTCTTT	CASSLAPGLMNTEAFF